Here is one TCR beta chain with its context. In the original workflow: Estimation of nucleated cell counts was performed using reference gene primer amplification. Here immunoSEQ multiplex PCR was the method, and the copy in TCRdb shows in-frame clones only, minus some. V and J calls and clone size are as listed in that table; D and trimming were resolved from the DNA. Of fewer than 250,000 clones listed, 80% to 90% were seen once; the top ten hold more than 9%. These data belong to a study of blood T cell repertoires in COVID-19. Overall study: Donors in the United States, Italy and Spain gave samples during acute or convalescent COVID-19.

Germline assignment: CDR1 MRHNA and CDR2 SNTAGT. Trimming left V 8 bases short and J 2 bases short, with 13 bases between. The CDR3 consists of 14 residues. This chain joins TRBV6-4 and TRBJ1-5; D is perhaps TRBD1 (6 bases). The sequenced sample consisted of peripheral blood. The clonotype was recovered from an elderly woman with acute or convalescent COVID-19. The CDR3 DNA is TGTGCCAGCTCAGAATCAGGGGGCAATCAGCCCCAGCATTTT. Translation: CASSESGGNQPQHF.